The clone carrying this T cell receptor (beta chain) occurred a few times. The data originate from a study of blood T cell repertoires in COVID-19. TCRdb's copy holds only in-frame clones and misses some; the assay was immunoSEQ multiplex PCR. The sample yields 45,000 to 65,000 clones, 75% to 85% seen once. The V gene's germline CDR1 is SGHVS and CDR2 FQNEAQ. The CDR3 sequence is 15 residues long. V was trimmed by 0 bases and J by 3 bases, leaving 11 bases between them. This receptor was identified in a woman aged 60-70 years with acute or convalescent COVID-19. The J gene is TRBJ1-1, the V gene TRBV7-8; a weak D match, TRBD1 (6 bases). The sample was peripheral blood. The CDR3 protein is CASSLATGQYTEAFF. Here the CDR3 DNA reads TGTGCCAGCAGCTTAGCTACAGGACAGTACACTGAAGCTTTCTTT.